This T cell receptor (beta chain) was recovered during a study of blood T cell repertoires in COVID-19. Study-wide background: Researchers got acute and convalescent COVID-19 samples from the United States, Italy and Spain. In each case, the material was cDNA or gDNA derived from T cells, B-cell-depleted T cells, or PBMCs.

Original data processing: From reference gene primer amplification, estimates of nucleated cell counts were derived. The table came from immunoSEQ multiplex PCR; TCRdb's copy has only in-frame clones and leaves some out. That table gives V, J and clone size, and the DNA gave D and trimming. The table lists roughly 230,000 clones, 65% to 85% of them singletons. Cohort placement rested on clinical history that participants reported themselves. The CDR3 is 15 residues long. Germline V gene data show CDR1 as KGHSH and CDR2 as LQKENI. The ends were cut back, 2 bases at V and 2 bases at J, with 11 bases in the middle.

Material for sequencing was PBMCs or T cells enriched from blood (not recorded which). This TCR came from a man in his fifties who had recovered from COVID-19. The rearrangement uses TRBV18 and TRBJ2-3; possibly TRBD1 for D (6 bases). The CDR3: CASSPGGQPTDTQYF. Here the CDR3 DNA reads TGTGCCAGCTCACCAGGGGGACAACCCACAGATACGCAGTATTTT.